This T cell receptor beta chain appears in the sequencing data of a study of blood T cell repertoires in COVID-19. Study information: Sources were T cells, B-cell-depleted T cells, or PBMCs; the material itself was cDNA or gDNA.

As handled by the study authors: Amplification of reference gene primers was used by the study to estimate nucleated cell counts. Repertoires were generated with immunoSEQ multiplex PCR, while TCRdb's copy carries only in-frame clones and drops some. D and trimming come from the DNA, and the V and J calls and clone size come from that table. This sample has roughly 160,000 clones, with roughly 84% found just once. The germline V gene encodes CDR1 LNHDA and CDR2 SQIVND (reference sequence). V was pared by 5 bases and J by 4 bases, with 20 bases between. This CDR3 has 16 residues. The sample taken for sequencing was peripheral blood. The V and J genes are TRBV19 and TRBJ1-2; D not resolved. This clonotype was obtained from a man over 45 with active or convalescent COVID-19. CDR3 region: CASSSRLGLTLYGYTF. The CDR3 DNA reads as TGTGCCAGTAGTTCCCGCCTCGGACTGACCCTCTATGGCTACACCTTC. Full variable domain (rest looked up from reference TRBV19 and TRBJ1-2): DGGITQSPKYLFRKEGQNVTLSCEQNLNHDAMYWYRQDPGQGLRLIYYSQIVNDFQKGDIAEGYSVSREKKESFPLTVTSAQKNPTAFYLCASSSRLGLTLYGYTFGSGTRLTVV.